Listed below are T cell receptor beta chains from one sample, sequenced in a study of OX40 agonist ivuxolimab in advanced cancers. Data came from immunoSEQ multiplex PCR; TCRdb stores just in-frame clones and leaves some out. The data contain some 90,000 clones, around 87% of them singletons. Here the sequenced sample was CD4+ or CD8+ T cells sorted from blood, taken in a trial of the OX40 agonist ivuxolimab. All receptors come from an adult with an advanced solid tumor such as melanoma, head and neck, liver or kidney cancer. The conserved cysteine and the conserved F or W are not part of the CDR3 here.

CDR3aa: ASIGTPLGEQY; v_gene: TRBV28; j_gene: TRBJ2-7
CDR3aa: ASSGVAGATGELF; v_gene: TRBV10-2; j_gene: TRBJ2-2
CDR3aa: ASSPPGTGFTDTQY; v_gene: TRBV11-2; j_gene: TRBJ2-3
CDR3aa: ATSRDRGQANTEAF; v_gene: TRBV15; j_gene: TRBJ1-1
CDR3aa: ASSVTGDYGYT; v_gene: TRBV6-1; j_gene: TRBJ1-2
CDR3aa: ASSIGGSGYT; v_gene: TRBV19; j_gene: TRBJ1-2
CDR3aa: ASSDSTFGSYEQY; v_gene: TRBV6-5; j_gene: TRBJ2-7
CDR3aa: ASSITRPGTGFNEQY; v_gene: TRBV10-1; j_gene: TRBJ2-7
CDR3aa: ASSGTGTVQETQY; v_gene: TRBV25-1; j_gene: TRBJ2-5
CDR3aa: ASSEADPTYNEQF; v_gene: TRBV6-1; j_gene: TRBJ2-1
CDR3aa: ASSLTGSYNEQF; v_gene: TRBV6-5; j_gene: TRBJ2-1
CDR3aa: ARDGAGYGYT; v_gene: TRBV5-8; j_gene: TRBJ1-2
CDR3aa: ASSEGLVSGNEQF; v_gene: TRBV2; j_gene: TRBJ2-1
CDR3aa: ASSKTDTQY; v_gene: TRBV5-1; j_gene: TRBJ2-3
CDR3aa: ASSPRQPGSEKLF; v_gene: TRBV7-2; j_gene: TRBJ1-4
CDR3aa: ASSLGARAF; v_gene: TRBV6-5; j_gene: TRBJ1-1
CDR3aa: ASRGVDGRASYNEQF; v_gene: TRBV28; j_gene: TRBJ2-1
CDR3aa: ASSLIGTARETQY; v_gene: TRBV27; j_gene: TRBJ2-5
CDR3aa: ASSVRTSGSIADTQY; v_gene: TRBV7-8; j_gene: TRBJ2-3
CDR3aa: ASTSSDNTDTQY; v_gene: TRBV5-1; j_gene: TRBJ2-3
CDR3aa: ASSCPTVMNTEAF; v_gene: TRBV6-5; j_gene: TRBJ1-1
CDR3aa: ASSYRQGNEKLF; v_gene: TRBV6-5; j_gene: TRBJ1-4
CDR3aa: ASSEAGGSYGYT; v_gene: TRBV6-1; j_gene: TRBJ1-2
CDR3aa: ASSEFNGANVLT; v_gene: TRBV10-2; j_gene: TRBJ2-6
CDR3aa: ASSLHGSGREQY; v_gene: TRBV5-4; j_gene: TRBJ2-7
CDR3aa: AWSVYLTLNTGELF; v_gene: TRBV30; j_gene: TRBJ2-2
CDR3aa: ASSIGDSGWETQY; v_gene: TRBV19; j_gene: TRBJ2-5
CDR3aa: ASSLAGGNTEAF; v_gene: TRBV19; j_gene: TRBJ1-1
CDR3aa: ASSEVQAVSTDTQY; v_gene: TRBV10-2; j_gene: TRBJ2-3
CDR3aa: ASSQPGLAGVADTQY; v_gene: TRBV4-3; j_gene: TRBJ2-3
CDR3aa: ASRPSWTDYGYT; v_gene: TRBV6-5; j_gene: TRBJ1-2
CDR3aa: ASSLTPDEKLF; v_gene: TRBV11-3; j_gene: TRBJ1-4
CDR3aa: ASNPGLGKQY; v_gene: TRBV10-2; j_gene: TRBJ2-7
CDR3aa: ASSADLGGNEQY; v_gene: TRBV2; j_gene: TRBJ2-7
CDR3aa: ASSAEDRAGNTIY; v_gene: TRBV9; j_gene: TRBJ1-3
CDR3aa: ASSLDGVQETQY; v_gene: TRBV5-1; j_gene: TRBJ2-5
CDR3aa: ASGYSQGIYGYT; v_gene: TRBV6-1; j_gene: TRBJ1-2
CDR3aa: ASSPEGADYGYT; v_gene: TRBV7-3; j_gene: TRBJ1-2
CDR3aa: ASEPRNTGELF; v_gene: TRBV6-6; j_gene: TRBJ2-2
CDR3aa: ASSISDRVSNTEAF; v_gene: TRBV19; j_gene: TRBJ1-1
CDR3aa: ASRGWQASNEQF; v_gene: TRBV5-1; j_gene: TRBJ2-1